This T cell receptor (beta chain) is from a study of response to subunit inactivated influenza vaccine. Each CDR3 protein gets one entry after TCRdb re-called the RT-PCR reads with MiXCR. This table has roughly 500,000 distinct CDR3 sequences, approximately 17% appearing once. This clonotype was detected only a few times. This CDR3 has 18 amino acids. Germline-derived CDR1 and CDR2 are LGHNA and YSLEER. Trimming at V came to 1 base and at J to 0 bases, leaving 10 bases not matched to a gene. The receptor's source is a man between 50 and 75 years old who received an inactivated influenza vaccine. The sample in question was CD4+ T cells sorted from PBMCs, obtained roughly 24 months after vaccination. The rearrangement uses TRBV4-3 and TRBJ2-7, with TRBD1 matching 9 bases. In DNA, the CDR3 is TGCGCCAGCAGCCAAGGTGTCCCGGGACAGGGCCTCTCCTACGAGCAGTACTTC. Translation gives CASSQGVPGQGLSYEQYF.